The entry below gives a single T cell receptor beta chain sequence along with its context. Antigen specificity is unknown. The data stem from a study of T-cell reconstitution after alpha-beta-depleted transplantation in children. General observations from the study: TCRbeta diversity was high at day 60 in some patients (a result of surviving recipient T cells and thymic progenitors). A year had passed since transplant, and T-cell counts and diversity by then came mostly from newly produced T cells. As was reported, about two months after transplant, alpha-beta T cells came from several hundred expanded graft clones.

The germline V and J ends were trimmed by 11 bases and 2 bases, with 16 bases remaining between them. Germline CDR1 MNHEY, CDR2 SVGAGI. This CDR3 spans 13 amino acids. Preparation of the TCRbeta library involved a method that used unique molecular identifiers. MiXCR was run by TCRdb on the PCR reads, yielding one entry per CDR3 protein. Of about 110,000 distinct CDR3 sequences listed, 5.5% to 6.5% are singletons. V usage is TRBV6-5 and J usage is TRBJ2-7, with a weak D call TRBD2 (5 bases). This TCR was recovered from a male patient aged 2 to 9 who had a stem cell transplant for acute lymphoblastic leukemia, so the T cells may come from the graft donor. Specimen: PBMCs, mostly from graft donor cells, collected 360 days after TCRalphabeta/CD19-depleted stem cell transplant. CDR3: CAVRRESTYEQYF. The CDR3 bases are TGTGCCGTACGCCGGGAATCGACCTACGAGCAGTACTTC.